These 27 T cell receptor beta chains came from one sample sequenced in a study of beta chain features in type 1 diabetes. General study findings and limits: In every one of the four CD4+ subsets, TCRB CDR3s were moderately but significantly shorter in Type 1 diabetes patients.

As every portion of the isolated RNA was reverse transcribed, the sequencing read expressed TCRB transcripts. Sequencing was performed with immunoSEQ multiplex PCR; in TCRdb, only in-frame clones are kept and a portion is missing. The table lists approximately 600,000 clones, approximately 13% of them singletons. Antigen specificity for these receptors is unknown. Specimen: naive CD4+ T cells from blood. The source of these receptors is a man aged 30 to 45 with type 1 diabetes.

This clone was observed a few times. The V and J genes are TRBV4-3 and TRBJ2-5; 9 bases align to TRBD1. CDR3 length: 14 amino acids. V lost 5 bases and J lost 4; bases outside the gene matches: 5. The germline V gene has CDR1 LGHNA and CDR2 YSLEER. The CDR3 DNA reads TGCGCCAGCAGCATAAACAGGGGGCCAGAGACCCAGTACTTC. Encoded protein: CASSINRGPETQYF.

This clone was recorded a few times. Other DNA sequences in the same sample also yield this CDR3. The V call is TRBV6-5, the J call TRBJ1-2; D is ambiguous. This CDR3 comprises 14 residues. The V gene lost 0 bases and the J gene lost 4 bases, with 9 bases spanning the gap. Per the germline V gene, CDR1 is MNHEY and CDR2 is SVGAGI. As DNA, the CDR3 is TGTGCCAGCAGTTACTCGAGGCAGGCCTATGGCTACACCTTC. It is translated as CASSYSRQAYGYTF.

V usage is TRBV4-3 and J usage is TRBJ1-4; 8 nucleotides match TRBD1. CDR3 length equals 15 residues. V shed 4 bases and J 6 bases; nucleotides not matched to a gene: 7. The V gene's germline CDR1 is LGHNA and CDR2 YSLEER. CDR3 coding DNA: TGCGCCAGCAGCCTAGGACAGGGATGGGATGAAAAACTGTTTTTT. Translation: CASSLGQGWDEKLFF.

The J gene is TRBJ1-5, the V gene TRBV9; no reliable D call. Trimming removed 0 bases from V and 6 bases from J, with 13 bases in between. Looked up from germline, CDR1 is SGDLS and CDR2 is YYNGEE. CDR3 length: 15 amino acids. The CDR3 DNA is TGTGCCAGCAGCGTAGGACCGAGATCCGGTCAGCCCCAGCATTTT. Protein product: CASSVGPRSGQPQHF.

The J gene is TRBJ1-5, the V gene TRBV28; no reliable D call. Per germline, CDR1 MDHEN and CDR2 SYDVKM. The CDR3 spans 12 residues. The germline V and J ends were trimmed by 7 bases and 9 bases, with 13 bases remaining between them. The CDR3 DNA reads TGTGCCAGCAATCAGCAAGCGGGGCCCCAGCATTTT. This sequence encodes CASNQQAGPQHF. The variable domain in full, with the rest retrieved from reference TRBV28 and TRBJ1-5, is DVKVTQSSRYLVKRTGEKVFLECVQDMDHENMFWYRQDPGLGLRLIYFSYDVKMKEKGDIPEGYSVSREKKERFSLILESASTNQTSMYLCASNQQAGPQHFGDGTRLSIL.

This clone was recorded a few times. The genes are TRBV7-9 and TRBJ2-7, with 8 bases aligning to TRBD1. This CDR3 is 16 amino acids long. J was trimmed by 1 base and V by 1 base; bases with no gene match: 6. CDR1 is SEHNR, CDR2 FQNEAQ, per germline (reference sequence). In DNA, the CDR3 is TGTGCCAGCAGCTTAGGGGACGGACAGGGTTCCTACGAGCAGTACTTC. Residues: CASSLGDGQGSYEQYF. Based on the CDR3 plus reference TRBV7-9 and TRBJ2-7, the full variable domain is DTGVSQNPRHKITKRGQNVTFRCDPISEHNRLYWYRQTLGQGPEFLTYFQNEAQLEKSRLLSDRFSAERPKGSFSTLEIQRTEQGDSAMYLCASSLGDGQGSYEQYFGPGTRLTVT.

The chain combines TRBV29-1 with TRBJ2-1; TRBD1 might be the D (6 bases). CDR1 and CDR2 from the germline V gene are SQVTM and ANQGSEA. Deletions cut 7 bases from V and 3 bases from J, with 16 bases between. The CDR3 contains 14 residues. For the CDR3, the DNA is TGCAGCGCCGAAAGGGGGTTTGACTACAATGAGCAGTTCTTC. This sequence encodes CSAERGFDYNEQFF.

The CDR3 reads CASSVGLAGALSTDTQYF. The CDR3 DNA follows: TGTGCCAGCAGCGTAGGCCTAGCGGGGGCCCTTAGCACAGATACGCAGTATTTT. J is TRBJ2-3 and V is TRBV9, with TRBD2 matching 10 bases. The germline CDR1 and CDR2 sequences are SGDLS and YYNGEE. This CDR3 region has 18 residues. V was clipped by 0 bases and J by 0 bases; unmatched bases: 7. Full variable domain (missing parts from reference TRBV9 and TRBJ2-3): DSGVTQTPKHLITATGQRVTLRCSPRSGDLSVYWYQQSLDQGLQFLIQYYNGEERAKGNILERFSAQQFPDLHSELNLSSLELGDSALYFCASSVGLAGALSTDTQYFGPGTRLTVL.

This clone was detected a few times. V gene TRBV29-1 combines with J gene TRBJ1-2, with D unresolved. This CDR3 is 12 amino acids long. V was clipped by 6 bases and J by 0 bases, with 8 bases between them. Germline-derived CDR1 and CDR2 are SQVTM and ANQGSEA. CDR3 sequence reads: CSVLTSNYGYTF. For the CDR3, the DNA is TGCAGCGTCTTGACATCTAACTATGGCTACACCTTC.

This clone was counted a few times. V and J are TRBV27 and TRBJ2-5; D is ambiguous. Per germline, CDR1 MNHEY and CDR2 SMNVEV (reference sequence). Trimming left V 10 bases short and J 6 bases short, with 3 bases between. The CDR3 sequence is 8 residues long. CDR3 DNA sequence: TGTGCCATCCAGACCCAGTACTTC. It translates to CAIQTQYF.

This sequence joins TRBV6-5 and TRBJ1-1; 7 positions match TRBD1. Unmatched junction bases numbered 14, after V lost 2 bases and J lost 11 bases. The CDR3 sequence is 15 residues long. From germline, CDR1 is MNHEY and CDR2 SVGAGI. The DNA for the CDR3 is TGTGCCAGCAGTTACCCGGGACAGCCAGCCCCTCTGGCTTTCTTT. It codes for CASSYPGQPAPLAFF.

The chain joins TRBV10-3 to TRBJ2-7; no firm D call. CDR3 size: 16 residues. Trimming took off 0 bases at V and 2 bases at J, with 14 bases between the two ends. Germline CDR1 and CDR2: ENHRY and SYGVKD. DNA for the CDR3: TGTGCCATCAGTGAGTCTGGCGGCAGGAATGCCTACGAGCAGTACTTC. It translates to CAISESGGRNAYEQYF.

The V and J genes are TRBV2 and TRBJ2-1, with D hard to call. Per germline, CDR1 SNHLY and CDR2 FYNNEI. V lost 3 bases and J 12 bases, leaving 9 bases between the germline ends. This CDR3 is built from 11 residues. The CDR3 region is CASSEMTRQFF. The DNA for the CDR3 is TGTGCCAGCAGTGAGATGACAAGGCAGTTCTTC.

The CDR3 loop is CASSLRDFQETQYF. Here the CDR3 DNA reads TGTGCCAGCAGCCTACGGGACTTTCAAGAGACCCAGTACTTC. This sequence joins TRBV7-2 and TRBJ2-5, with D tentatively TRBD2 (6 bases). Germline CDR1 is SGHTA and CDR2 is FQGNSA. CDR3 length: 14 amino acids. Trimming cost V 5 bases and J 2 bases, with 12 bases left between them. The entire variable domain, with the rest obtained from reference TRBV7-2 and TRBJ2-5, is as follows: GAGVSQSPSNKVTEKGKDVELRCDPISGHTALYWYRQSLGQGLEFLIYFQGNSAPDKSGLPSDRFSAERTGGSVSTLTIQRTQQEDSAVYLCASSLRDFQETQYFGPGTRLLVL.

This clone has just a few counts. The V and J genes are TRBV7-2 and TRBJ2-1; D may be TRBD2 (5 bases). Germline CDR1 reads SGHTA; CDR2 reads FQGNSA. This CDR3 has 14 amino acids. Trimming took 1 base from V and 6 from J, leaving 10 bases between them. The CDR3 DNA reads as TGTGCCAGCAGCTTAGATCTCAGCGGCAATGAGCAGTTCTTC. This codes for CASSLDLSGNEQFF. The full variable domain, rest sourced from reference TRBV7-2 and TRBJ2-1, is GAGVSQSPSNKVTEKGKDVELRCDPISGHTALYWYRQSLGQGLEFLIYFQGNSAPDKSGLPSDRFSAERTGGSVSTLTIQRTQQEDSAVYLCASSLDLSGNEQFFGPGTRLTVL.

This CDR3 reads CASRSTGSSGNTIYF. In nucleotides, the CDR3 is TGTGCCAGCAGGTCGACAGGGAGCTCTGGAAACACCATATATTTT. V usage is TRBV6-6 and J usage is TRBJ1-3, with 7 bases identical to TRBD1. Germline CDR1 MNHNY, CDR2 SVGAGI (reference sequence). This CDR3 region has 15 residues. After removal of 6 bases from V and 0 bases from J, the junction contained 5 bases not matched to a gene.

This clone was seen a few times. The chain uses TRBV28 and TRBJ2-7; 8 bases fit TRBD1. The CDR3 loop spans 15 amino acids. Germline CDR1 and CDR2: MDHEN and SYDVKM. The ends lost 6 bases at V and 0 bases at J; junction bases unmatched: 7. CDR3 in amino acids: CASSSTGDSSYEQYF. Here the CDR3 DNA reads TGTGCCAGCAGCTCGACAGGGGACAGCTCCTACGAGCAGTACTTC.

The V call is TRBV7-9, the J call TRBJ1-1; tentatively, D is TRBD1 (6 bases). Germline-derived CDR1 and CDR2 are SEHNR and FQNEAQ (reference sequence). The CDR3 has 13 residues. With 5 bases removed from V and 2 bases from J, the gap between germline ends came to 9 bases. As DNA, the CDR3 is TGTGCCAGCAGCCAGGACAGTAACACTGAAGCTTTCTTT. Its translation is CASSQDSNTEAFF.

This chain connects TRBV7-9 to TRBJ2-1, with a possible D match to TRBD2 (6 bases). Germline V gene sequence: CDR1 SEHNR, CDR2 FQNEAQ (reference sequence). This CDR3 is 15 amino acids long. V was clipped by 1 base and J by 4 bases, with 11 bases between them. The CDR3 here is CASSLEGTQYNEQFF. The CDR3 region has the DNA TGTGCCAGCAGCTTAGAAGGGACTCAATACAATGAGCAGTTCTTC.

The CDR3 loop reads CASSFAGNYGYTF. The DNA for the CDR3 is TGTGCCAGCAGTTTTGCGGGGAACTATGGCTACACCTTC. The chain uses TRBV27 and TRBJ1-2; the D is unclear. Between the trimmed V and J ends, which lost 3 bases and 2 bases, there was a span of 7 bases. The CDR3 spans 13 residues. Germline V gene data show CDR1 as MNHEY and CDR2 as SMNVEV (reference sequence).

V usage is TRBV6-5 and J usage is TRBJ1-2, with no clear D. V lost 6 bases, J lost 8 bases, and 19 bases lay in between. The V gene's germline CDR1 is MNHEY and CDR2 SVGAGI. The CDR3 has 14 amino acids. The CDR3 bases are TGTGCCAGCAGGCCCGACCGGCGCCTATACGGCTACACCTTC. Its protein product is CASRPDRRLYGYTF.

This clone was recorded a few times. This chain connects TRBV29-1 to TRBJ2-1, with TRBD2 as a possible D gene (6 bases). Trimming stripped 5 bases from V and 2 bases from J, with 19 bases between. The CDR3 is made up of 16 amino acids. Germline V gene data show CDR1 as SQVTM and CDR2 as ANQGSEA. This chain's CDR3 is CSVSTIGGRTYNEQFF. CDR3 in DNA: TGCAGCGTTTCCACAATCGGGGGAAGGACCTACAATGAGCAGTTCTTC.

The V and J genes are TRBV7-3 and TRBJ2-7, with 7 bases identical to TRBD2. The trim removed 5 bases at V and 8 bases at J, leaving 3 bases unmatched. The CDR3 totals 11 residues. Germline CDR1 is SGHTA and CDR2 is FQGTGA. This chain's CDR3 is CASSQLAKQYF. The CDR3, as DNA: TGTGCCAGCAGCCAACTAGCGAAGCAGTACTTC.

The rearrangement links TRBV11-2 to TRBJ2-1; D gene unclear. In germline, CDR1 is SGHAT, CDR2 FQNNGV. The V and J ends lost 5 bases and 3 bases respectively, with 14 bases between them. This CDR3 is 15 amino acids long. The CDR3 DNA reads as TGTGCCAGCAGCCCGACGCAGTCTAGCTACAATGAGCAGTTCTTC. It is translated as CASSPTQSSYNEQFF.

V gene TRBV9 combines with J gene TRBJ1-3; D is ambiguous. The CDR3 spans 15 residues. CDR1 and CDR2 (germline): SGDLS, YYNGEE. Between the trimmed V and J ends, which lost 0 bases and 0 bases, there was a span of 7 bases. The CDR3: CASSVGLVSGNTIYF. CDR3 coding DNA: TGTGCCAGCAGCGTAGGTCTGGTCTCTGGAAACACCATATATTTT. Filled out from reference TRBV9 and TRBJ1-3, the complete variable domain reads DSGVTQTPKHLITATGQRVTLRCSPRSGDLSVYWYQQSLDQGLQFLIQYYNGEERAKGNILERFSAQQFPDLHSELNLSSLELGDSALYFCASSVGLVSGNTIYFGEGSWLTVV.

The sample holds a few counts of this clone. The chain has TRBV30 and TRBJ1-4, with D unclear. This CDR3 region has 14 residues. Germline values: CDR1 GTSNPN, CDR2 SVGIG (reference sequence). V was clipped by 2 bases and J by 8 bases, with 15 bases between them. CDR3 DNA sequence: TGTGCCTGGAGTTTCGGGGTCGCGGACGAAAAACTGTTTTTT. Translated, it gives CAWSFGVADEKLFF.

This sequence joins TRBV7-2 and TRBJ2-5, with 7 bases fitting TRBD2. CDR1 and CDR2 from the germline V gene are SGHTA and FQGNSA. V was pared by 6 bases and J by 5 bases, with 12 bases of the junction left unmatched. The CDR3 has 15 amino acids. In DNA, the CDR3 is TGTGCCAGCAGTCGGGGAGGGGCCCTACGGGAGACCCAGTACTTC. It codes for CASSRGGALRETQYF.